These 12 T cell receptor beta chains originate from one sample sequenced in a study of cytomegalovirus exposure and HLA in healthy donors. Generated by immunoSEQ multiplex PCR, the TCRdb table keeps only in-frame clones and is missing some. The data contain 150,000 to 200,000 clones, over 85% of them singletons. Sequencing was carried out using PBMCs. Source of these receptors: a woman under 30 in good health and CMV-seropositive.

The chain links TRBV30 to TRBJ2-1, with D possibly being TRBD2 (5 bases). This CDR3 is built from 12 residues. Germline CDR1 is GTSNPN and CDR2 is SVGIG (reference sequence). V dropped 2 bases and J dropped 9 bases, with 11 bases sitting between them. The CDR3 DNA reads TGTGCCTGGAGTCCGACTACTTCTGAGCAGTTCTTC. It specifies CAWSPTTSEQFF.

The chain couples TRBV4-1 to TRBJ1-1, with D hard to call. Trimming left V 0 bases short and J 1 base short, with 15 bases between. The CDR3 is 17 residues long. The germline V gene has CDR1 MGHRA and CDR2 YSYEKL. Here the CDR3 reads CASSQDSTAAGNTEAFF. DNA of the CDR3: TGCGCCAGCAGCCAAGACTCTACAGCGGCGGGGAACACTGAAGCTTTCTTT.

As DNA, the CDR3 is TGTGCCAGCAGTACCGGGGGGTCCTCAGATGAGCAGTTCTTC. Protein: CASSTGGSSDEQFF. V and J are TRBV2 and TRBJ2-1; 7 nucleotides line up with TRBD2. V was pared by 5 bases and J by 8 bases, with 9 bases of the junction left unmatched. The CDR3 contains 14 residues. The germline gives CDR1 SNHLY, CDR2 FYNNEI.

This clone showed up just once. The chain uses TRBV6-5 and TRBJ2-7; TRBD1 matches 11 bases. Germline CDR1 is MNHEY and CDR2 is SVGAGI. The CDR3 extends over 15 amino acids. The junction had 4 bases not matched to a gene; V was cut back by 6 bases and J by 0 bases. CDR3 coding DNA: TGTGCCAGCAGCTCGGGACAGGGGGACTCCTACGAGCAGTACTTC. It is translated as CASSSGQGDSYEQYF.

The gene calls are TRBV11-3 and TRBJ2-3; the D gene is possibly TRBD2 (6 bases). Germline V lookup: CDR1 SGHNT, CDR2 YENEEA. This CDR3 comprises 14 residues. V lost 8 bases to trimming and J lost 1 base, with 13 bases between them. CDR3 protein: CASEGLGGTDTQYF. The DNA for the CDR3 is TGTGCCAGCGAGGGACTTGGTGGCACAGATACGCAGTATTTT.

The V gene is TRBV29-1, the J gene TRBJ2-1, with 7 bases lining up with TRBD2. V dropped 2 bases and J dropped 6; count of bases not matched to a gene: 4. CDR3 length: 13 amino acids. Germline CDR1 SQVTM, CDR2 ANQGSEA. CDR3 nucleotides: TGCAGCGTTGAAAGGGGCGGGGGCAATGAGCAGTTCTTC. It specifies CSVERGGGNEQFF.

The chain employs TRBV2 and TRBJ2-1; 13 bases line up with TRBD2. V lost 7 bases, J lost 7 bases, and 10 bases stayed unmatched. The V gene's germline CDR1 is SNHLY and CDR2 FYNNEI. CDR3 length: 16 residues. The CDR3 DNA reads as TGTGCCAGCATCAGGTCGGAGACTAGCGGGAGGAATGAGCAGTTCTTC. Its translation: CASIRSETSGRNEQFF. Variable domain in full (rest from reference TRBV2 and TRBJ2-1): EPEVTQTPSHQVTQMGQEVILRCVPISNHLYFYWYRQILGQKVEFLVSFYNNEISEKSEIFDDQFSVERPDGSNFTLKIRSTKLEDSAMYFCASIRSETSGRNEQFFGPGTRLTVL.

The chain couples TRBV6-1 to TRBJ2-5, with 13 nucleotides matching TRBD2. Germline V gives CDR1 MNHNS, CDR2 SASEGT. V shed 4 bases and J 2 bases; nucleotides not matched to a gene: 4. CDR3 length equals 16 residues. CDR3 coding DNA: TGTGCCAGCAGTGGAACTAGCGGGAGGGGGCAAGAGACCCAGTACTTC. Encoded protein: CASSGTSGRGQETQYF.

This sequence joins TRBV10-1 and TRBJ2-7; 8 bases match TRBD1. The junction had 3 bases not matched to a gene; V was cut back by 0 bases and J by 5 bases. Germline V gene sequence: CDR1 WNHNN, CDR2 SYGVQD (reference sequence). The CDR3 totals 14 residues. CDR3 in amino acids: CASSESGQGNEQYF. The CDR3 region has the DNA TGCGCCAGCAGTGAGTCCGGACAGGGTAACGAGCAGTACTTC.

This clone was observed a single time. This chain connects TRBV11-2 to TRBJ2-7; 7 nucleotides align to TRBD1. From germline, CDR1 is SGHAT and CDR2 FQNNGV. J gave up 3 bases and V 5 bases, and 4 bases lay outside the gene matches. CDR3 length equals 13 residues. The CDR3 loop reads CASSQRTGYEQYF. The CDR3 nucleotides read TGTGCCAGCAGCCAACGGACAGGCTACGAGCAGTACTTC.

The chain uses TRBV2 and TRBJ2-1; 8 bases match TRBD1. This CDR3 contains 16 residues. Germline-derived CDR1 and CDR2 are SNHLY and FYNNEI. Trimming cost V 6 bases and J 5 bases; bases outside gene matches: 12. The CDR3 DNA sequence: TGTGCCAGCAGGGCTCCTAGGACAGGGTTGGACAATGAGCAGTTCTTC. Protein: CASRAPRTGLDNEQFF.

The rearrangement uses TRBV4-1 and TRBJ1-1; 7 positions match TRBD1. CDR1 and CDR2 (germline): MGHRA, YSYEKL. The CDR3 is made up of 16 amino acids. Germline trimming cut 1 base from V and 4 bases from J; bases unmatched to any gene: 9. The CDR3 is CASSQASQGGGTEAFF. CDR3 bases: TGCGCCAGCAGCCAAGCTTCGCAGGGGGGTGGCACTGAAGCTTTCTTT.